The 4 T cell receptor beta chains below all came from one sample that was sequenced in a study of blood T cell repertoires in COVID-19. Only in-frame clones appear in the TCRdb table, and some are missing; sequencing was by immunoSEQ multiplex PCR. The data show 90,000 to 150,000 clones, approximately 80% seen once. Material for sequencing was peripheral blood. The receptors derive from a human donor in a cohort sampled during active COVID-19.

The chain carries TRBV18 and TRBJ1-2; the D gene is possibly TRBD1 (5 bases). The CDR3 consists of 14 residues. Trimming cost V 2 bases and J 0 bases, with 7 bases left between them. CDR1 is KGHSH and CDR2 is LQKENI in the germline V gene. The CDR3 sequence: CASSPDRANYGYTF. The CDR3 DNA follows: TGTGCCAGCTCACCAGACAGAGCTAACTATGGCTACACCTTC.

This chain joins TRBV5-4 and TRBJ1-1; D not resolved. V was cut by 4 bases and J by 5 bases, with 18 bases left in between. Germline V gene sequence: CDR1 SGHNT, CDR2 YYREEE (reference sequence). The CDR3 has 15 residues. CDR3 loop: CASSPGLEAATEAFF. The CDR3 DNA sequence: TGTGCCAGCAGCCCGGGTCTGGAGGCGGCAACTGAAGCTTTCTTT.

The gene calls are TRBV15 and TRBJ2-5; TRBD2 aligns across 9 bases. The CDR3 has 16 residues. The germline V gene encodes CDR1 LNHNV and CDR2 YYDKDF (reference sequence). Trimming took 0 bases from V and 2 from J; bases not matched to a gene: 4. For the CDR3, the DNA is TGTGCCACCAGCAGAGATTCTAGCGGGGATCAAGAGACCCAGTACTTC. Its protein product is CATSRDSSGDQETQYF.

The chain combines TRBV5-1 with TRBJ2-1; a possible D gene is TRBD1 (5 bases). Germline CDR1 and CDR2: SGHRS and YFSETQ. V dropped 4 bases and J dropped 1 base, with 15 bases sitting between them. The length of the CDR3 is 16 residues. CDR3 sequence: CASSLQGAASYNEQFF. As DNA, the CDR3 is TGCGCCAGCAGCCTCCAAGGGGCTGCATCCTACAATGAGCAGTTCTTC. Supplemented by reference TRBV5-1 and TRBJ2-1, the full variable domain reads KAGVTQTPRYLIKTRGQQVTLSCSPISGHRSVSWYQQTPGQGLQFLFEYFSETQRNKGNFPGRFSGRQFSNSRSEMNVSTLELGDSALYLCASSLQGAASYNEQFFGPGTRLTVL.